The T cell receptor (beta chain) under discussion was sequenced for a study of cytomegalovirus exposure and HLA in healthy donors. General study points: A later analysis by the authors found several of the most significant clusters apparently linked to common viral pathogens.

A word on this clone: The antigen remains undetermined.

Unmatched junction bases numbered 12, after V lost 6 bases and J lost 12 bases. Germline assignment: CDR1 SGHAT and CDR2 FQNNGV. The CDR3 sequence is 16 residues long. 60 Vbeta and 13 Jbeta primers were used in PCR. Profiled with immunoSEQ multiplex PCR; TCRdb holds only in-frame clones, not every one. The table shows roughly 150,000 clones, with 75% to 90% occurring only once. The chain is built from TRBV11-2 and TRBJ2-1; 15 bases agree with TRBD2. The sequenced sample consisted of PBMCs. The TCR comes from a woman between 18 and 29 years old in good health and CMV-seronegative. The CDR3 reads CASSSRTSGGAYGQFF. CDR3 DNA sequence: TGTGCCAGCAGTTCACGGACTAGCGGGGGGGCCTATGGGCAGTTCTTC.